This TCR beta chain stems from a study of CD8 T cells in Susac syndrome. Negative isolation yielded the CD8+ and CD4+ T cells, while FACS enriched the TEMRA cells. An input of about 0.5 to 1 ug of RNA was subjected to reverse transcription using random hexamers. TCRdb independently ran MiXCR on the immunoSEQ multiplex PCR reads; one entry per CDR3 protein. Counted here are about 210,000 distinct CDR3 sequences, 94% occurring once; the ten biggest clones make up 0.15% to 0.2%. The receptor was isolated from a human donor with Susac syndrome. The sequenced material came from CD4+ T cells from PBMCs.

The CDR3 bases are TGTGCCAGCTCGCTAGCGACGACCTACGAGCAGTACTTC. This sequence encodes CASSLATTYEQYF. The rearrangement joins TRBV28 to TRBJ2-7; TRBD2 might be the D (6 bases). The CDR3 covers 13 residues. CDR1 is MDHEN and CDR2 is SYDVKM in the germline V gene. Trimming stripped 8 bases from V and 2 bases from J, with 13 bases between.